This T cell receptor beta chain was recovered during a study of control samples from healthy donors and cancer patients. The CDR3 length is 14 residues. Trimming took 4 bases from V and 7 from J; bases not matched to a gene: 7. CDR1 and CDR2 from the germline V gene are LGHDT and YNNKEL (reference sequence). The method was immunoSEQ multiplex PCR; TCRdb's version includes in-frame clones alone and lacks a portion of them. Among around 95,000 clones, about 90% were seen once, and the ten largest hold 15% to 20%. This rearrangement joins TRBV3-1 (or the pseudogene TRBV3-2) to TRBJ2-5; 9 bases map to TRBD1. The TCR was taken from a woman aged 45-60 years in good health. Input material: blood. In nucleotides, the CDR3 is TGTGCCAGCAGCCTCCGGGACAGGGTTGGGACCCAGTACTTC. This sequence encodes CASSLRDRVGTQYF.